This T cell receptor (beta chain) originates from a study of T cells after yellow fever vaccination. This clonotype turned up a few times. TCR cDNA was made by 5'RACE template switching, adding a universal primer site and UMIs. TCRdb reprocessed the 5' RACE reads via MiXCR and lists one record per CDR3 protein. The sample includes over 120,000 distinct CDR3 sequences, less than 8.5% of them seen just once. CDR1 KGHSH and CDR2 LQKENI come from the germline V gene. V was cut by 2 bases and J by 1 base, with 13 bases left in between. The CDR3 runs to 16 residues. The source of this sequence is a man between 25 and 39 years old who received the YFV17D yellow fever vaccine. The chain employs TRBV18 and TRBJ2-3, with unresolved D. The material was CD4+ T cells sorted from PBMCs, obtained 10 days after the yellow fever booster vaccination. The DNA of the CDR3 is TGTGCCAGCTCACCAAAGCAGCAGCTAGGCACAGATACGCAGTATTTT. This translates into CASSPKQQLGTDTQYF.